Described below is a single T cell receptor beta chain sequence and its context. The CDR3 contains 9 residues. V lost 3 bases to trimming and J lost 8 bases, with 1 base between them. Clones were read by immunoSEQ multiplex PCR, and TCRdb kept only the in-frame ones, dropping some. The table shows 150,000 to 200,000 clones, with approximately 94% occurring only once. The sample comes from a study of T cell responses to AZD1222 COVID-19 vaccine. About the study: Second-dose schedules of about 4 or about 12 weeks were combined.

The source was peripheral blood, collected on day 0 of AZD1222 vaccination. The source is an adult in good health. This rearrangement joins TRBV23-1 to TRBJ1-2, with D unresolved. TRBV23-1 is an ORF; its function is uncertain. The CDR3 spells CASSQGYTF. The DNA of the CDR3 is TGCGCCAGCAGTCAGGGCTACACCTTC.